This TCR beta chain was identified in a study of blood T cell repertoires in COVID-19. Study-wide context: Samples came from the United States, Italy and Spain, spanning acute and convalescent COVID-19. In each case, the material was cDNA or gDNA derived from T cells, B-cell-depleted T cells, or PBMCs.

Source study methods: The assay estimated nucleated cells by amplifying reference gene primers. This table comes from immunoSEQ multiplex PCR, and its TCRdb copy is limited to in-frame clones, with some not included. V and J calls and clone size are those listed in that table; D and trimming were worked out from the DNA. The data hold about 62,000 clones, with roughly 92% observed a single time. CDR1 and CDR2 from the germline V gene are MNHEY and SVGAGI. The CDR3 has 13 amino acids. Between the trimmed V and J ends, which lost 6 bases and 6 bases, there was a span of 11 bases. Sequences were obtained from peripheral blood. The TCR sequence derives from a human donor in a cohort sampled during active COVID-19. The rearrangement links TRBV6-5 to TRBJ1-4; weak D call: TRBD1 (5 bases). The CDR3 DNA is TGTGCCAGCAGCTCAGGGCCGTATGAAAAACTGTTTTTT. Encoded protein: CASSSGPYEKLFF.